The rows below give T cell receptor beta chains drawn from one sample of a study of chemoradiotherapy in HPV16-positive cancers. Produced via immunoSEQ multiplex PCR; TCRdb's table is partial and in-frame only. The sample lists about 6,700 clones, approximately 91% occurring once. Sequenced material: tumor tissue, taken from a patient who underwent chemoradiotherapy. Source of these receptors: a human donor with HPV-associated anogenital cancer. Both conserved end residues are part of each CDR3. Fields, in order: D gene, V gene, clone size, J gene, CDR3 protein, CDR3 DNA. D genes are given only for firm matches. The listing skips clone size in some rows; elsewhere it reads once, few, many or a size class.

D: TRBD2; V: TRBV6-6; size: NA; J: TRBJ2-2; CDR3: CASSLAGASTGELFF; DNA: TGTGCCAGCTCACTAGCGGGAGCGAGCACCGGGGAGCTGTTTTTT
D: TRBD2; V: TRBV2; size: NA; J: TRBJ2-1; CDR3: CASSASGAGANEQFF; DNA: TGTGCCAGCAGTGCTAGCGGAGCTGGGGCCAATGAGCAGTTCTTC
D: NA; V: TRBV12-5; size: once; J: TRBJ1-1; CDR3: CASGLGQPGTNTEAFF; DNA: TGTGCTAGTGGTTTGGGACAGCCGGGGACGAACACTGAAGCTTTCTTT
D: NA; V: TRBV2; size: NA; J: TRBJ2-5; CDR3: CANSEEGTQYF; DNA: TGTGCCAACAGTGAAGAAGGGACCCAGTACTTC
D: NA; V: TRBV5-6; size: NA; J: TRBJ1-5; CDR3: CASSLGPGEQPQHF; DNA: TGTGCCAGCAGCTTGGGTCCCGGGGAGCAGCCCCAGCATTTT
D: NA; V: TRBV2; size: NA; J: TRBJ2-7; CDR3: CASSSGQADSYEQYF; DNA: TGTGCCAGCAGTTCCGGGCAGGCGGACTCCTACGAGCAGTACTTC
D: NA; V: TRBV7-3; size: once; J: TRBJ1-2; CDR3: CASSPNLNSKMDGYTF; DNA: TGTGCCAGCAGCCCAAATCTTAATTCCAAGATGGATGGCTACACCTTC
D: NA; V: TRBV14; size: NA; J: TRBJ1-1; CDR3: CASSQGDTELF; DNA: TGTGCCAGCAGCCAAGGGGACACCGAGCTCTTT
D: NA; V: TRBV2; size: NA; J: TRBJ1-2; CDR3: CASRGGSASYGYTF; DNA: TGTGCCAGCAGGGGGGGTTCGGCGAGTTATGGCTACACCTTC
D: NA; V: TRBV9; size: NA; J: TRBJ1-1; CDR3: CASSVGSLLNTEAFF; DNA: TGTGCCAGCAGCGTAGGGTCCCTCCTGAACACTGAAGCTTTCTTT
D: NA; V: TRBV7-3; size: NA; J: TRBJ2-7; CDR3: CASSLNVGEQYF; DNA: TGTGCCAGCAGCTTAAATGTCGGCGAGCAGTACTTC
D: TRBD1; V: TRBV11-2; size: NA; J: TRBJ2-7; CDR3: CASSLGTGRYEQYF; DNA: TGTGCCAGCAGCTTGGGGACAGGGCGGTACGAGCAGTACTTC
D: NA; V: TRBV18; size: NA; J: TRBJ2-5; CDR3: CASSPTSAVQETQYF; DNA: TGTGCCAGCTCACCCACATCAGCGGTACAAGAGACCCAGTACTTC
D: NA; V: TRBV14; size: NA; J: TRBJ1-3; CDR3: CASSLNSGNTIYF; DNA: TGTGCCAGCAGCCTGAACAGTGGAAACACCATATATTTT
D: TRBD1; V: TRBV10-3; size: once; J: TRBJ1-2; CDR3: CAIRPSLGQVEDGYTF; DNA: TGTGCCATCAGGCCCTCCCTGGGACAGGTCGAAGATGGCTACACCTTC
D: TRBD2; V: TRBV19; size: NA; J: TRBJ2-3; CDR3: CASSIVSGLAGGDTQYF; DNA: TGTGCCAGTAGTATAGTCTCGGGACTAGCGGGAGGAGATACGCAGTATTTT
D: NA; V: TRBV4-2; size: NA; J: TRBJ2-4; CDR3: CASSLPGGNIQYF; DNA: TGTGCCAGCAGCCTACCCGGTGGCAACATTCAGTACTTC
D: TRBD2; V: TRBV30; size: NA; J: TRBJ2-1; CDR3: CAWSWASGNDEQFF; DNA: TGTGCCTGGAGTTGGGCTAGCGGAAATGATGAGCAGTTCTTC
D: NA; V: TRBV7-8; size: NA; J: TRBJ2-5; CDR3: CASSSGGGVRETQYF; DNA: TGTGCCAGCAGCTCTGGAGGCGGTGTACGAGAGACCCAGTACTTC
D: NA; V: TRBV10-3; size: NA; J: TRBJ1-1; CDR3: CATYRAEATEAFF; DNA: TGTGCCACTTACAGGGCAGAAGCCACTGAAGCTTTCTTT
D: NA; V: TRBV5-1; size: NA; J: TRBJ2-3; CDR3: CASSSLDHDDTQYF; DNA: TGCGCCAGCAGCTCCCTGGACCACGACGATACGCAGTATTTT
D: NA; V: TRBV19; size: NA; J: TRBJ2-1; CDR3: CASSLQGGDYNEQFF; DNA: TGTGCCAGTAGTCTGCAGGGGGGCGACTACAATGAGCAGTTCTTC
D: TRBD1; V: TRBV5-5; size: NA; J: TRBJ1-4; CDR3: CASSGGTGIDEKLFF; DNA: TGTGCCAGCAGCGGGGGGACAGGGATCGATGAAAAACTGTTTTTT
D: TRBD1; V: TRBV5-1; size: NA; J: TRBJ2-5; CDR3: CASTEDRGRETQYF; DNA: TGCGCCAGCACCGAGGACAGGGGAAGGGAGACCCAGTACTTC
D: NA; V: TRBV30; size: NA; J: TRBJ2-7; CDR3: CAWSAGTETYEQYF; DNA: TGTGCCTGGAGTGCCGGGACGGAGACCTACGAGCAGTACTTC
D: TRBD2; V: TRBV2; size: NA; J: TRBJ2-7; CDR3: CASTTSGGSYEQYF; DNA: TGTGCCAGCACGACTAGCGGAGGATCCTACGAGCAGTACTTC
D: TRBD2; V: TRBV5-4; size: NA; J: TRBJ2-7; CDR3: CASSLAGLAASYEQYF; DNA: TGTGCCAGCAGCTTGGCGGGACTAGCGGCTTCCTACGAGCAGTACTTC